The clone carrying this T cell receptor beta chain was counted between two and nine times. Constant-segment primers were used for 5'RACE, and the resulting TCR alpha and TCR beta cDNA libraries carried sample barcodes and UMIs. TCRdb reprocessed the 5' RACE reads with MiXCR, giving one entry per CDR3 protein. The table records just over 350,000 distinct CDR3 sequences, 13% to 15% of them present only once. The CDR3 covers 11 residues. Germline V gene sequence: CDR1 SQVTM, CDR2 ANQGSEA. V trimming: 5 bases; J trimming: 8 bases; junction bases outside the gene matches: 3. This specimen comes from a study of T-cell memory formation after mild COVID-19.

The sequence was obtained from a man aged 18 to 30 who had mild COVID-19 (a few samples of this study predate the infection). Cell type and time point are not known. This rearrangement joins TRBV29-1 to TRBJ1-2, with 9 positions matching TRBD1. Sequencing was carried out using PBMCs or a T cell subset sorted from them (not recorded which). CDR3 amino acids: CSVTGGQGYTF. The CDR3 region has the DNA TGCAGCGTTACAGGGGGCCAAGGCTACACCTTC.